The entry below gives a single TCR beta chain sequence along with its context. The antigen remains undetermined. These data originate in a study of cytomegalovirus exposure and HLA in healthy donors. The PCR employed 60 Vbeta primers together with 13 Jbeta primers. TCRdb's copy holds only in-frame clones and misses some; the assay was immunoSEQ multiplex PCR. In the table there are 150,000 to 200,000 clones, 75% to 90% of which are singletons. Study-wide results and limits: Common viral pathogens were later found to be apparently linked to several of the most significant clusters. Confirmation was obtained in vitro that a few CMV-associated chains are specific for CMV antigens.

The V end was cut by 3 bases, the J end by 0 bases, with 9 bases between. This CDR3 has 15 amino acids. From germline, CDR1 is LNHDA and CDR2 SQIVND (reference sequence). The chain combines TRBV19 with TRBJ1-5; unclear D gene. This receptor was identified in a boy between 10 and 17 years old in good health and CMV-seronegative. The sample taken for sequencing was PBMCs. The CDR3 DNA reads as TGTGCCAGTAGTATGAAGCTCAATAGCAATCAGCCCCAGCATTTT. This sequence encodes CASSMKLNSNQPQHF.